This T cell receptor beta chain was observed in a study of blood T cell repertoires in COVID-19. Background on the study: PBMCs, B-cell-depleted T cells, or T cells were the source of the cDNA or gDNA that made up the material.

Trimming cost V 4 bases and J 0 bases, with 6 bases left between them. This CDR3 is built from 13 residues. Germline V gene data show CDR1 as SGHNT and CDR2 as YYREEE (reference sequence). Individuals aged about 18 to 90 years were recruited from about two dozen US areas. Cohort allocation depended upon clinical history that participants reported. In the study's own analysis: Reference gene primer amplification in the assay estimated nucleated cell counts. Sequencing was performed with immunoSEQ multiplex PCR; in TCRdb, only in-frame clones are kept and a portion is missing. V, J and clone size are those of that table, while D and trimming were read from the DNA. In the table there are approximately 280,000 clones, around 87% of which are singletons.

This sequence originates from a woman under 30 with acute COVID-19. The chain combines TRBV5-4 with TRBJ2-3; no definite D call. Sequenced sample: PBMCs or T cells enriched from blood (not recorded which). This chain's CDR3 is CASSPISTDTQYF. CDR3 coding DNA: TGTGCCAGCAGCCCCATTAGCACAGATACGCAGTATTTT.